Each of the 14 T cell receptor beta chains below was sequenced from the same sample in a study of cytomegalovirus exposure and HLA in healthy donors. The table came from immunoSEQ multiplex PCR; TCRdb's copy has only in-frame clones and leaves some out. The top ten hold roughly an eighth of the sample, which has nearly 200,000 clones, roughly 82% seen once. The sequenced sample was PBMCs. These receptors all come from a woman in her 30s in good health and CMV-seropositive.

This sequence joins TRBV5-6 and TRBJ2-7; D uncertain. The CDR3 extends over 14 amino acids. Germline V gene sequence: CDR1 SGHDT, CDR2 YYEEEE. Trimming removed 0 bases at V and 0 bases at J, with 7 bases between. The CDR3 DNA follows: TGTGCCAGCAGCTTGGCAGGAAACTCCTACGAGCAGTACTTC. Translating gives CASSLAGNSYEQYF.

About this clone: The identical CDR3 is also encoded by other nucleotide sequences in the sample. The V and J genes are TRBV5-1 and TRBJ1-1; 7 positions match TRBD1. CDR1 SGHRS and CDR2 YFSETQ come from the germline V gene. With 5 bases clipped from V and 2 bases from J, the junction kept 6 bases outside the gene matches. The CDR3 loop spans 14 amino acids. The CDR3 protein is CASSPGTANTEAFF. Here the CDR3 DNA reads TGCGCCAGCAGTCCTGGGACAGCTAACACTGAAGCTTTCTTT.

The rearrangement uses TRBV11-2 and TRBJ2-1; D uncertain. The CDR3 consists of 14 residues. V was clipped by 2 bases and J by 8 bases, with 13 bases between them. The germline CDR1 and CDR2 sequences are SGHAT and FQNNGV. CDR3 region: CASSLQTRGYEQFF. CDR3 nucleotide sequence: TGTGCCAGCAGCTTACAGACCCGAGGCTATGAGCAGTTCTTC.

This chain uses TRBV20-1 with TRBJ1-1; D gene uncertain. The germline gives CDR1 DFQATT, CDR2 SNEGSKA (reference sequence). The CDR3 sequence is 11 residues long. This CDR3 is CRVGAGTEAFF. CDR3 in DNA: TGCAGGGTTGGAGCGGGGACTGAAGCTTTCTTT.

Written as DNA, the CDR3 is TGCGCCAGCAGCCAAGCCACATTGAACACTGAAGCTTTCTTT. Translation: CASSQATLNTEAFF. The chain uses TRBV4-1 and TRBJ1-1; D is unresolved. Trimming left V 1 base short and J 0 bases short, with 6 bases between. Germline lookup yields CDR1 MGHRA and CDR2 YSYEKL. CDR3 length: 14 amino acids.

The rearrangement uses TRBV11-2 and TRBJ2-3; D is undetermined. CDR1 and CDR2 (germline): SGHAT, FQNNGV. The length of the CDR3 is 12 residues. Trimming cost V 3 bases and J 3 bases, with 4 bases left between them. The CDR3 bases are TGTGCCAGCAGCTTCTTTACAGATACGCAGTATTTT. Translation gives CASSFFTDTQYF.

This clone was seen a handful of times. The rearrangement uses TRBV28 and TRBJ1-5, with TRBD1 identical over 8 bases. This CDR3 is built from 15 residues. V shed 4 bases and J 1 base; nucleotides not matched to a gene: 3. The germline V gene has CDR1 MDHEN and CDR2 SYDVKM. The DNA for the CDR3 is TGTGCCAGCAGTTCCCCAGGGGGCAGCAATCAGCCCCAGCATTTT. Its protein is CASSSPGGSNQPQHF. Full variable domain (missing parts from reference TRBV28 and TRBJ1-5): DVKVTQSSRYLVKRTGEKVFLECVQDMDHENMFWYRQDPGLGLRLIYFSYDVKMKEKGDIPEGYSVSREKKERFSLILESASTNQTSMYLCASSSPGGSNQPQHFGDGTRLSIL.

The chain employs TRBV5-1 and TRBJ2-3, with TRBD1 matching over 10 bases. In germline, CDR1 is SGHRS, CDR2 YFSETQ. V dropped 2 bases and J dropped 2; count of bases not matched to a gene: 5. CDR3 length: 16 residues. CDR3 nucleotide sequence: TGCGCCAGCAGCTTAGCCGGGACAGGGGCCACAGATACGCAGTATTTT. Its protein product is CASSLAGTGATDTQYF.

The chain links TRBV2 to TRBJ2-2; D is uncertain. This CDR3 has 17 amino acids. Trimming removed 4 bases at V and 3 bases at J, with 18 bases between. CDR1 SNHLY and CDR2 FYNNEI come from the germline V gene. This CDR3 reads CASSGYLISPYTGELFF. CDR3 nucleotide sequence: TGTGCCAGCAGTGGGTATCTTATTAGTCCTTACACCGGGGAGCTGTTTTTT.

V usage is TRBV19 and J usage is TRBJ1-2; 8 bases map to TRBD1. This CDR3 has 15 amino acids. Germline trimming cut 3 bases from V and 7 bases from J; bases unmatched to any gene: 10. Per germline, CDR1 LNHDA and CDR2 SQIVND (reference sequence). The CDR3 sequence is CASSIGGQGEGGYTF. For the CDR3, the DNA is TGTGCCAGTAGTATCGGCGGACAGGGAGAGGGTGGCTACACCTTC. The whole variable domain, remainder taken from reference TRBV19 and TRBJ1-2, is DGGITQSPKYLFRKEGQNVTLSCEQNLNHDAMYWYRQDPGQGLRLIYYSQIVNDFQKGDIAEGYSVSREKKESFPLTVTSAQKNPTAFYLCASSIGGQGEGGYTFGSGTRLTVV.

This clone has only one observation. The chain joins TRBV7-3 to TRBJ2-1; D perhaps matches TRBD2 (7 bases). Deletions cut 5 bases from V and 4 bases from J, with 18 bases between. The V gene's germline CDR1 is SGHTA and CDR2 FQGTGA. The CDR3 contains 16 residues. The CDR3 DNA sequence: TGTGCCAGCAGCCTCGGCGGGGGCCAACAATACAATGAGCAGTTCTTC. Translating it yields CASSLGGGQQYNEQFF.

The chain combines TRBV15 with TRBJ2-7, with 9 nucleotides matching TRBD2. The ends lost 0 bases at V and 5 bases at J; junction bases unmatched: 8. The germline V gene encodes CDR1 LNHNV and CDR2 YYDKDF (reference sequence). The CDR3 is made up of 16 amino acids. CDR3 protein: CATSREWSLAGNEQYF. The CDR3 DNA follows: TGTGCCACCAGCAGAGAGTGGTCCCTAGCGGGGAACGAGCAGTACTTC.

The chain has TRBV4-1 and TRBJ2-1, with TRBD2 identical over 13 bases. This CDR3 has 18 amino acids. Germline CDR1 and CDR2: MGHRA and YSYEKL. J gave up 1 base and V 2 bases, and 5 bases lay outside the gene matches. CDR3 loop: CASSQRLAGGHSYNEQFF. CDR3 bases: TGCGCCAGCAGCCAAAGACTAGCGGGAGGCCATTCCTACAATGAGCAGTTCTTC.

The CDR3 sequence: CASSPPGLAGDTQYF. The CDR3 DNA reads as TGTGCCAGCAGTCCCCCGGGACTAGCGGGAGATACGCAGTATTTT. J is TRBJ2-3 and V is TRBV25-1, with 12 bases matching TRBD2. Germline V gene lookup returns CDR1 MGHDK and CDR2 SYGVNS. The CDR3 runs 15 residues. Germline trimming cut 5 bases from V and 5 bases from J; bases unmatched to any gene: 5.